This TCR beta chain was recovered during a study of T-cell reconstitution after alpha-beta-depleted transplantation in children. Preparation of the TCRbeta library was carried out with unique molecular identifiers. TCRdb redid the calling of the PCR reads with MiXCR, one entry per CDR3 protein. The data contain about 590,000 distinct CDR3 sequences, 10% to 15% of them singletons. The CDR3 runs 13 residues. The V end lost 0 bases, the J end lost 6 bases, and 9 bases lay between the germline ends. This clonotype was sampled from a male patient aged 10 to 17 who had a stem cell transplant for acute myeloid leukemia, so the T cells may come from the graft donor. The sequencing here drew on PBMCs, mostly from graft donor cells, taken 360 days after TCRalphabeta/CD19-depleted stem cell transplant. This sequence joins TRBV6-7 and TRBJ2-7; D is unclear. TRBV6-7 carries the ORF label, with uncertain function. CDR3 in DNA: TGTGCCAGCAGTTACTCGTTGGATGGCGAGCAGTACTTC. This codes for CASSYSLDGEQYF.